This section outlines one T cell receptor beta chain sequence together with its context. These data belong to a study of CD8+ T cells in alopecia areata. CDR1 and CDR2 from the germline V gene are ENHRY and SYGVKD. V was shortened by 3 bases and J by 3 bases, with 11 bases between the two germline ends. This CDR3 comprises 14 residues. RNA was isolated and reverse transcribed to cDNA, the sequencing template. Assay used: immunoSEQ multiplex PCR; TCRdb lists only in-frame clones, some missing. The table shows some 130,000 clones, with roughly 54% occurring only once. This chain uses TRBV10-3 with TRBJ2-5, with TRBD2 as a possible D gene (6 bases). This TCR was sampled from a human donor with alopecia areata. The sequencing used CD4+ T cells sorted from blood, collected at week 0. In DNA, the CDR3 is TGTGCCATCAGTGAACAACTAGCTAAAGAGACCCAGTACTTC. Protein product: CAISEQLAKETQYF.